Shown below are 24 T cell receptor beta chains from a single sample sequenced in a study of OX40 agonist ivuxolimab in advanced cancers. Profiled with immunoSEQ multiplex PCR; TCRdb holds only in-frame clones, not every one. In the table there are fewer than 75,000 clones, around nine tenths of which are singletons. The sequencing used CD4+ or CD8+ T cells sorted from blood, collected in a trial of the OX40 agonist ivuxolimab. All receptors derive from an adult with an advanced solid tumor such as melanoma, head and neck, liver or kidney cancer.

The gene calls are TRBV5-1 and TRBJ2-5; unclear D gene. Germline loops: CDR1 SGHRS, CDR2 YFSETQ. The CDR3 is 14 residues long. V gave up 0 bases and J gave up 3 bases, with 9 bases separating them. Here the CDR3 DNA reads TGCGCCAGCAGCTTGGTCCCCAGCGAAGAGACCCAGTACTTC. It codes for CASSLVPSEETQYF.

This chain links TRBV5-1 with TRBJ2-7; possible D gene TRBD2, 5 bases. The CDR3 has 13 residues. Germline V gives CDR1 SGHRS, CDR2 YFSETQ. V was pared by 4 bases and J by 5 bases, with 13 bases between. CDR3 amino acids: CASSESSSHEQYF. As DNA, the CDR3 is TGCGCCAGCAGCGAGTCTAGCTCGCACGAGCAGTACTTC.

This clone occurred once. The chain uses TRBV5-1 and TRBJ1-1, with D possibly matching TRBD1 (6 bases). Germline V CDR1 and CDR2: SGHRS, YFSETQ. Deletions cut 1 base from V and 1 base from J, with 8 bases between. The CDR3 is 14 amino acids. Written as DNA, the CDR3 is TGCGCCAGCAGCTTGCGGACAGCGAACACTGAAGCTTTCTTT. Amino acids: CASSLRTANTEAFF.

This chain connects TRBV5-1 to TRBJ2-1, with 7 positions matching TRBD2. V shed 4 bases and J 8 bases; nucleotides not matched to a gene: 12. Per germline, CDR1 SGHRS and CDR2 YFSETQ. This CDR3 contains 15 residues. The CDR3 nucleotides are TGCGCCAGCAGCCGACTTGGACTAGAGGATGATGAGCAGTTCTTC. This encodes CASSRLGLEDDEQFF.

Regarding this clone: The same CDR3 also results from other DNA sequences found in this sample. CDR3 sequence reads: CASSLGVGTYQETQYF. Written as DNA, the CDR3 is TGCGCCAGCAGCTTGGGGGTTGGCACCTACCAAGAGACCCAGTACTTC. V is TRBV5-1 and J is TRBJ2-5, with D unresolved. The germline V gene has CDR1 SGHRS and CDR2 YFSETQ. The CDR3 extends over 16 amino acids. Trimming took off 0 bases at V and 0 bases at J, with 12 bases between the two ends.

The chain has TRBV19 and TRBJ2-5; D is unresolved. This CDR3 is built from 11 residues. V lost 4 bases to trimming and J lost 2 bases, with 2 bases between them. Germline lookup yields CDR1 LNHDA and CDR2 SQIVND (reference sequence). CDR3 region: CASSTQETQYF. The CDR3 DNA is TGTGCCAGTAGTACACAAGAGACCCAGTACTTC.

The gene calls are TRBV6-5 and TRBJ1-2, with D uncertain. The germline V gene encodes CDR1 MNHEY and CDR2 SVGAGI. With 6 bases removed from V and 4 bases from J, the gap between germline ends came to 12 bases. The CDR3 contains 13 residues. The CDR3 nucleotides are TGTGCCAGCAGACCTGACGGAAGCTATGGCTACACCTTC. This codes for CASRPDGSYGYTF.

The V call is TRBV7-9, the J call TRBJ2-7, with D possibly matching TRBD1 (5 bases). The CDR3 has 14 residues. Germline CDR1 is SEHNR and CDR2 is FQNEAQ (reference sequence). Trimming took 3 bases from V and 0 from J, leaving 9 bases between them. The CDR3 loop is CASSFGHGSYEQYF. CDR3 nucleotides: TGTGCCAGCAGCTTCGGACACGGCTCCTACGAGCAGTACTTC.

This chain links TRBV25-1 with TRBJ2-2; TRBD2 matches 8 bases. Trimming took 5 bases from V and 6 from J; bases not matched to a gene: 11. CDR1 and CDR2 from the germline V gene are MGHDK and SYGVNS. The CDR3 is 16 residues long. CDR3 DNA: TGTGCCAGCAGTCTTCCCGGGACTAGGGTGGCCGGGGAGCTGTTTTTT. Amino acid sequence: CASSLPGTRVAGELFF.

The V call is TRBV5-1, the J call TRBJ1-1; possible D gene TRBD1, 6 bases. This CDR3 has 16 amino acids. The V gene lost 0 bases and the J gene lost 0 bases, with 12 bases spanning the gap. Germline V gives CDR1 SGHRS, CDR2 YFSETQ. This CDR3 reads CASSLEIGGMNTEAFF. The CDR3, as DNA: TGCGCCAGCAGCTTGGAGATAGGGGGGATGAACACTGAAGCTTTCTTT.

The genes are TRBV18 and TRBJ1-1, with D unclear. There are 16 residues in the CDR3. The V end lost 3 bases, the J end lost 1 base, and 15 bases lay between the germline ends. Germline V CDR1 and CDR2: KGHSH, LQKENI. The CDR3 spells CASSPILLSGNTEAFF. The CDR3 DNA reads TGTGCCAGCTCACCGATTCTCCTTTCTGGGAACACTGAAGCTTTCTTT.

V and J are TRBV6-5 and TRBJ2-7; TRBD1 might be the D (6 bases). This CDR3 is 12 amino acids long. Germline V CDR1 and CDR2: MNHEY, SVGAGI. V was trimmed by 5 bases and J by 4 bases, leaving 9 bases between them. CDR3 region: CASSKTGYEQYF. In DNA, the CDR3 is TGTGCCAGCAGTAAGACAGGTTACGAGCAGTACTTC.

For the CDR3, the DNA is TGTGCCAGCAGTTTAGCTGATGACGAGCAGTACTTC. Translated, it gives CASSLADDEQYF. The J gene is TRBJ2-7, the V gene TRBV28; D is uncertain. The CDR3 has 12 amino acids. Per germline, CDR1 MDHEN and CDR2 SYDVKM. Trimming removed 2 bases at V and 5 bases at J, with 7 bases between.

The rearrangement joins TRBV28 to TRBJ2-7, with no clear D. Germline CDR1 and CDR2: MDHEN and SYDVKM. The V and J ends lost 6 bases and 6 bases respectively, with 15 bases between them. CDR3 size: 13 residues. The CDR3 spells CASSGPLGSEQYF. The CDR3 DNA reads TGTGCCAGCAGCGGGCCTCTCGGGTCCGAGCAGTACTTC.

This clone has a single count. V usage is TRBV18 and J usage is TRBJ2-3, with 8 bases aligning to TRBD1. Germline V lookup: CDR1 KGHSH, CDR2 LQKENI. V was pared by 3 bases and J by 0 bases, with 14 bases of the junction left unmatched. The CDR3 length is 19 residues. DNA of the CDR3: TGTGCCAGCTCACCGTCTACGGGACAGGTTCCCTCTAGCACAGATACGCAGTATTTT. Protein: CASSPSTGQVPSSTDTQYF.

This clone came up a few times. CDR3 sequence: CASSSYRGTEAFF. The DNA of the CDR3 is TGTGCCAGCAGCTCCTACAGGGGAACTGAAGCTTTCTTT. The V and J genes are TRBV7-2 and TRBJ1-1; 7 bases agree with TRBD1. Losses at the gene ends were 4 bases for V and 5 bases for J; bases not matched to a gene: 4. CDR1 SGHTA and CDR2 FQGNSA come from the germline V gene. The CDR3 spans 13 residues.

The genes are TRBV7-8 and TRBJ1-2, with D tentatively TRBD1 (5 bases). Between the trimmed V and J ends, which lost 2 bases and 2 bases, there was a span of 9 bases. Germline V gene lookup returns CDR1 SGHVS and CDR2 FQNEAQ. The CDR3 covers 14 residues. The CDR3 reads CASSLNRGNYGYTF. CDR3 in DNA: TGTGCCAGCAGCTTAAATCGGGGCAACTATGGCTACACCTTC.

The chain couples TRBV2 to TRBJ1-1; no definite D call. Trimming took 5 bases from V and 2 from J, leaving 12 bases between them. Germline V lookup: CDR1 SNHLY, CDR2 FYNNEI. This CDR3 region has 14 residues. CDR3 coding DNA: TGTGCCAGCAGTACCTCCAGAGGAAACACTGAAGCTTTCTTT. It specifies CASSTSRGNTEAFF. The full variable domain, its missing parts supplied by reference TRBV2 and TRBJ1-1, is EPEVTQTPSHQVTQMGQEVILRCVPISNHLYFYWYRQILGQKVEFLVSFYNNEISEKSEIFDDQFSVERPDGSNFTLKIRSTKLEDSAMYFCASSTSRGNTEAFFGQGTRLTVV.

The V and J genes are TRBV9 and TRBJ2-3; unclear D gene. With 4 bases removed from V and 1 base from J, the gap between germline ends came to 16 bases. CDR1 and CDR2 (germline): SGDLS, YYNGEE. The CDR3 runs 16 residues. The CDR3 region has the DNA TGTGCCAGCAGCTCCCGGCCGGGTGGAGGCACAGATACGCAGTATTTT. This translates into CASSSRPGGGTDTQYF.

CDR3 protein: CASSLAGREKLFF. The CDR3 nucleotides are TGTGCCAGCAGCTTAGCAGGGCGTGAAAAACTGTTTTTT. The chain joins TRBV7-2 to TRBJ1-4; no clear D gene. The CDR3 consists of 13 residues. Germline V lookup: CDR1 SGHTA, CDR2 FQGNSA. V lost 0 bases and J lost 7, with 6 bases in between.

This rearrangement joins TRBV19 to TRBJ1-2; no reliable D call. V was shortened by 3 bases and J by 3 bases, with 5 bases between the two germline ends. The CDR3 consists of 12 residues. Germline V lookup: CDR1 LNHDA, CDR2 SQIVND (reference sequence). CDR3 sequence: CASSMEYYGYTF. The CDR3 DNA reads TGTGCCAGTAGTATGGAGTACTATGGCTACACCTTC.

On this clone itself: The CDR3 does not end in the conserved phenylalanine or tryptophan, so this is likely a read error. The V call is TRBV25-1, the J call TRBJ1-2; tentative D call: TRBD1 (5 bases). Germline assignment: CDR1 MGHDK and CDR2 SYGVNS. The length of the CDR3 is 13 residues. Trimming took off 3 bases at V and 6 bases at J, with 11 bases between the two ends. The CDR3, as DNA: TGTGCCAGCAGTGAGAGGGGAAAGGATGGCTACACCCTC. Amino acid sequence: CASSERGKDGYTL.

This CDR3 reads CASSSHPGQGRGGTEAFF. Here the CDR3 DNA reads TGCGCCAGCAGCTCGCACCCGGGACAGGGTCGAGGAGGCACTGAAGCTTTCTTT. This rearrangement joins TRBV5-1 to TRBJ1-1, with 9 bases lining up with TRBD1. The trim removed 3 bases at V and 4 bases at J, leaving 16 bases unmatched. Germline V lookup: CDR1 SGHRS, CDR2 YFSETQ. The CDR3 sequence is 18 residues long.

CDR3 sequence reads: CAWSAHAGDTEAFF. The CDR3 bases are TGTGCCTGGAGTGCCCATGCAGGGGACACTGAAGCTTTCTTT. The rearrangement joins TRBV30 to TRBJ1-1; TRBD1 is a possible D gene (6 bases). Per the germline V gene, CDR1 is GTSNPN and CDR2 is SVGIG (reference sequence). The CDR3 covers 14 residues. The V and J ends lost 1 base and 3 bases respectively, with 12 bases between them. Supplemented by reference TRBV30 and TRBJ1-1, the full variable domain reads SQTIHQWPATLVQPVGSPLSLECTVEGTSNPNLYWYRQAAGRGLQLLFYSVGIGQISSEVPQNLSASRPQDRQFILSSKKLLLSDSGFYLCAWSAHAGDTEAFFGQGTRLTVV.